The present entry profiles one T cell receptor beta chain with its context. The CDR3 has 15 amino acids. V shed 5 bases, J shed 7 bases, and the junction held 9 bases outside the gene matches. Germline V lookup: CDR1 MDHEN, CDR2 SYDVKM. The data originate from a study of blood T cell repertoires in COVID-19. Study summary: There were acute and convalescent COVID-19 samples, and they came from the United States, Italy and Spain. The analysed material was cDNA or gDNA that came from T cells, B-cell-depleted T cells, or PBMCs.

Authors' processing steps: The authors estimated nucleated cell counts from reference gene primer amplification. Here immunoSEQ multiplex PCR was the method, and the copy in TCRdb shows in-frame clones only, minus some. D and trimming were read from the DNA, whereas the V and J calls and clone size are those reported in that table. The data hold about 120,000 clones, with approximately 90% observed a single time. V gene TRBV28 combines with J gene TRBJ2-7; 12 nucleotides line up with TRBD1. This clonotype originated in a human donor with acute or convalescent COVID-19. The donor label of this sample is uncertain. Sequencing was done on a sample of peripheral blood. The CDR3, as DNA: TGTGCCAGCAGTACCCCGGGACAGGGGGCGCGAGAGCAGTACTTC. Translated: CASSTPGQGAREQYF.